The following is a TCR beta chain sequence with its context. The CDR3 spans 14 residues. The V gene's germline CDR1 is SGHNT and CDR2 YENEEA. The junction had 4 bases not matched to a gene; V was cut back by 5 bases and J by 4 bases. The data stem from a study of blood T cell repertoires in COVID-19. Across the study: T cells, B-cell-depleted T cells, or PBMCs supplied cDNA or gDNA.

The data were produced by immunoSEQ multiplex PCR, yet TCRdb's version contains in-frame clones alone and is incomplete. The table shows roughly 170,000 clones, with 70% to 90% occurring only once. The sample was peripheral blood. This chain joins TRBV11-3 and TRBJ2-1; 8 bases are a match to TRBD1. The TCR comes from a man aged 70-80 years with active or convalescent COVID-19. This CDR3 reads CASSKGQGYNEQFF. In DNA form, the CDR3 reads TGTGCCAGCAGCAAAGGACAGGGTTACAATGAGCAGTTCTTC.